This TCR beta chain comes out of a study of response to subunit inactivated influenza vaccine. The study, taken as a whole, reports: New T cells are recruited in small numbers by each seasonal influenza vaccination, according to the authors' suggestion.

One entry per CDR3 protein results from TCRdb running MiXCR on the RT-PCR reads. In the table there are approximately 480,000 distinct CDR3 sequences, over 9.5% of which are singletons. This clonotype was detected ten times or more. As yet, its antigen is unknown. The sample here was PBMCs from blood, taken 40 to 50 days after vaccination. The receptor comes from a man aged 50 to 59 who received an inactivated influenza vaccine.

The CDR3 DNA sequence: TGTGCCAGCAGTTTGGCGTCTCACGGAAAACTGTTTTTT. Translation gives CASSLASHGKLFF. The J gene is TRBJ1-4, the V gene TRBV12-3 or TRBV12-4; D is unclear. The CDR3 has 13 amino acids. Trimming took 3 bases from V and 10 from J, leaving 12 bases between them.